Following are 32 T cell receptor beta chains from one sample sequenced in a study of immune characteristics of hereditary and idiopathic chronic pancreatitis. The pancreas tissue came from patients undergoing total pancreatectomy with islet autotransplantation. Sequencing used immunoSEQ multiplex PCR; TCRdb keeps in-frame clones, though not all of them. There are over 14,000 clones in the sample; more than 60% occur only once, and 14% lies in the top ten. The source material was pancreas tissue with hereditary chronic pancreatitis. Receptors were obtained from a human donor with chronic pancreatitis.

This chain connects TRBV28 to TRBJ2-1; D is possibly TRBD2 (6 bases). Trimming stripped 5 bases from V and 7 bases from J, with 18 bases between. The germline V gene encodes CDR1 MDHEN and CDR2 SYDVKM. The CDR3 is 15 residues long. This chain's CDR3 is CASSPPGGRGNEQFF. The CDR3 DNA reads as TGTGCCAGCAGTCCCCCAGGAGGGAGAGGGAATGAGCAGTTCTTC.

Note on this clone: Other DNA sequences from this sample encode an identical CDR3 as well. The chain uses TRBV27 and TRBJ2-1; the match to TRBD2 covers 10 bases. CDR3 size: 15 residues. V dropped 5 bases and J dropped 5; count of bases not matched to a gene: 6. Germline V gives CDR1 MNHEY, CDR2 SMNVEV (reference sequence). Written as DNA, the CDR3 is TGTGCCAGCAGTCCCCTAGCGGGAGTCCACAATGAGCAGTTCTTC. It codes for CASSPLAGVHNEQFF.

The chain couples TRBV30 to TRBJ2-7, with 11 nucleotides matching TRBD2. The germline CDR1 and CDR2 sequences are GTSNPN and SVGIG (reference sequence). This CDR3 is 15 amino acids long. Trimming removed 1 base from V and 2 bases from J; junction bases left unmatched: 4. CDR3 DNA sequence: TGTGCCTGGAGTGGACTAGCGGGGATCCCCTACGAGCAGTACTTC. As protein: CAWSGLAGIPYEQYF. The whole variable domain, filled in from reference TRBV30 and TRBJ2-7, reads SQTIHQWPATLVQPVGSPLSLECTVEGTSNPNLYWYRQAAGRGLQLLFYSVGIGQISSEVPQNLSASRPQDRQFILSSKKLLLSDSGFYLCAWSGLAGIPYEQYFGPGTRLTVT.

The chain has TRBV27 and TRBJ2-1; D ambiguous. The V end lost 3 bases, the J end lost 0 bases, and 6 bases lay between the germline ends. Germline CDR1 MNHEY, CDR2 SMNVEV (reference sequence). CDR3 size: 14 residues. The CDR3 reads CASSFVGSYNEQFF. For the CDR3, the DNA is TGTGCCAGCAGTTTTGTGGGCTCCTACAATGAGCAGTTCTTC.

This clone was seen once. The V call is TRBV18, the J call TRBJ2-1; 7 bases fit TRBD1. J lost 3 bases, V lost 3 bases, and 8 bases had no gene match. Germline V gene data show CDR1 as KGHSH and CDR2 as LQKENI. This CDR3 is built from 16 residues. The CDR3 region is CASSPGQTLDYNEQFF. In nucleotides, the CDR3 is TGTGCCAGCTCACCGGGACAGACCCTTGACTACAATGAGCAGTTCTTC.

The genes are TRBV7-2 and TRBJ2-1; tentatively, D is TRBD1 or TRBD2 (7 bases each). The CDR3 covers 14 residues. CDR1 and CDR2 (germline): SGHTA, FQGNSA. The V end was cut by 5 bases, the J end by 6 bases, with 14 bases between. The CDR3: CASSPGGGSNEQFF. DNA of the CDR3: TGTGCCAGCAGCCCAGGGGGGGGTAGCAATGAGCAGTTCTTC. Full variable domain (outside the CDR3, taken from reference TRBV7-2 and TRBJ2-1): GAGVSQSPSNKVTEKGKDVELRCDPISGHTALYWYRQSLGQGLEFLIYFQGNSAPDKSGLPSDRFSAERTGGSVSTLTIQRTQQEDSAVYLCASSPGGGSNEQFFGPGTRLTVL.

The chain couples TRBV28 to TRBJ2-7; D is unresolved. The CDR3 contains 14 residues. V shed 7 bases and J shed 1 base, with 14 bases lying between them. Germline CDR1 and CDR2: MDHEN and SYDVKM. The CDR3 sequence is CASISPRESYEQYF. Written as DNA, the CDR3 is TGTGCCAGCATTTCCCCTCGTGAATCCTACGAGCAGTACTTC.

This clone was counted between two and nine times. The chain has TRBV4-1 and TRBJ2-5; 9 bases align to TRBD2. The CDR3 length is 18 residues. The J segment lost 2 bases and the V segment lost 2 bases, leaving 12 bases of the junction unmatched. CDR1 and CDR2 from the germline V gene are MGHRA and YSYEKL. This CDR3 is CASSQSTGGTSRQETQYF. The CDR3, as DNA: TGCGCCAGCAGCCAATCAACGGGGGGGACTAGCAGACAAGAGACCCAGTACTTC.

The V gene is TRBV10-1, the J gene TRBJ1-1; no reliable D call. The V end lost 4 bases, the J end lost 4 bases, and 4 bases lay between the germline ends. CDR3 length: 11 residues. Germline V gene sequence: CDR1 WNHNN, CDR2 SYGVQD (reference sequence). This chain's CDR3 is CASSVGTEAFF. The CDR3 region has the DNA TGCGCCAGCAGTGTTGGCACTGAAGCTTTCTTT.

This clone was counted only a few times. The chain joins TRBV29-1 to TRBJ2-3, with D possibly matching TRBD1 (6 bases). Per the germline V gene, CDR1 is SQVTM and CDR2 is ANQGSEA. This CDR3 is built from 16 residues. The V end lost 0 bases, the J end lost 2 bases, and 15 bases lay between the germline ends. As DNA, the CDR3 is TGCAGCGTTGAAGACCGATACAGGGAAACCACAGATACGCAGTATTTT. Its translation: CSVEDRYRETTDTQYF.

The genes are TRBV9 and TRBJ2-7, with TRBD2 as a possible D gene (6 bases). Germline-derived CDR1 and CDR2 are SGDLS and YYNGEE. CDR3 size: 14 residues. Trimming removed 3 bases from V and 4 bases from J, with 14 bases in between. CDR3 coding DNA: TGTGCCAGCAGCGAGGGGTCAGGGAGGTACGAGCAGTACTTC. Its protein is CASSEGSGRYEQYF.

V usage is TRBV4-2 and J usage is TRBJ1-4, with a possible D match to TRBD1 (6 bases). CDR3 size: 16 residues. The germline V and J ends were trimmed by 1 base and 6 bases, with 15 bases remaining between them. The germline V gene has CDR1 LGHNA and CDR2 YNFKEQ. In DNA form, the CDR3 reads TGTGCCAGCAGCCAAGCTGTAAAACAGGGTGATGAAAAACTGTTTTTT. Translating it yields CASSQAVKQGDEKLFF.

The chain joins TRBV6-1 to TRBJ1-4, with D perhaps TRBD1 (5 bases). The V end was cut by 3 bases, the J end by 7 bases, with 12 bases between. The CDR3 runs to 14 residues. Germline CDR1 reads MNHNS; CDR2 reads SASEGT. In DNA form, the CDR3 reads TGTGCCAGCAGTGACGGACATAAAGGTGAAAAACTGTTTTTT. It is translated as CASSDGHKGEKLFF.

The genes are TRBV6-5 and TRBJ2-7; D is possibly TRBD1 (6 bases). The V gene lost 2 bases and the J gene lost 3 bases, with 14 bases spanning the gap. Germline values: CDR1 MNHEY, CDR2 SVGAGI. CDR3 length: 15 residues. CDR3 DNA sequence: TGTGCCAGCAGTTACGGGGCAGGGGTCAACTACGAGCAGTACTTC. Amino acids: CASSYGAGVNYEQYF.

This clone was detected only a few times. The chain is built from TRBV6-5 and TRBJ2-7; D is undetermined. The CDR3 contains 13 residues. The germline CDR1 and CDR2 sequences are MNHEY and SVGAGI. Trimming took 11 bases from V and 1 from J, leaving 15 bases between them. The CDR3 coding sequence is TGTGCCTGCAAATCGACCAGGTCCTACGAGCAGTACTTC. Translated: CACKSTRSYEQYF.

This chain links TRBV29-1 with TRBJ2-3; a weak D match, TRBD2 (6 bases). With 7 bases removed from V and 6 bases from J, the gap between germline ends came to 20 bases. Germline V gene lookup returns CDR1 SQVTM and CDR2 ANQGSEA. This CDR3 is 14 amino acids long. This CDR3 is CSALLAPGADTQYF. CDR3 DNA sequence: TGCAGCGCCTTACTAGCCCCTGGTGCTGATACGCAGTATTTT.

In this sample, this clone turned up once. The V gene is TRBV7-8, the J gene TRBJ2-1; 8 nucleotides line up with TRBD2. V was pared by 1 base and J by 5 bases, with 10 bases of the junction left unmatched. The CDR3 contains 17 residues. Germline lookup yields CDR1 SGHVS and CDR2 FQNEAQ. CDR3 amino acids: CASSLDRPAGGDNEQFF. The CDR3 nucleotides read TGTGCCAGCAGCTTAGATAGGCCGGCGGGAGGAGACAATGAGCAGTTCTTC.

The chain combines TRBV29-1 with TRBJ2-7; tentatively, D is TRBD1 (5 bases). The CDR3 sequence is 11 residues long. V was trimmed by 3 bases and J by 4 bases, leaving 7 bases between them. Germline loops: CDR1 SQVTM, CDR2 ANQGSEA. The CDR3: CSVETAYEQYF. Here the CDR3 DNA reads TGCAGCGTTGAGACAGCTTACGAGCAGTACTTC.

This chain joins TRBV24-1 and TRBJ2-3; 7 bases are shared with TRBD2. From germline, CDR1 is KGHDR and CDR2 SFDVKD. The length of the CDR3 is 22 residues. The ends lost 3 bases at V and 2 bases at J; junction bases unmatched: 25. In DNA, the CDR3 is TGTGCCACCAGTGATCGGGTCGGGGGGAAGAAAAAAACAGAGGAGTACACAGATACGCAGTATTTT. Protein sequence: CATSDRVGGKKKTEEYTDTQYF.

This chain joins TRBV5-1 and TRBJ2-3; 7 bases match TRBD2. The CDR3 totals 15 residues. Germline loops: CDR1 SGHRS, CDR2 YFSETQ. J gave up 3 bases and V 1 base, and 5 bases lay outside the gene matches. This chain's CDR3 is CASSLSGIGTDTQYF. Written as DNA, the CDR3 is TGCGCCAGCAGCTTGAGCGGGATCGGAACAGATACGCAGTATTTT.

J is TRBJ1-4 and V is TRBV5-6, with 7 bases fitting TRBD1. The J segment lost 3 bases and the V segment lost 2 bases, leaving 7 bases of the junction unmatched. CDR1 is SGHDT, CDR2 YYEEEE, per germline. This CDR3 contains 16 residues. DNA for the CDR3: TGTGCCAGCAGCTTTAGGGAGGGGGCGGCTAATGAAAAACTGTTTTTT. This codes for CASSFREGAANEKLFF.

The gene calls are TRBV28 and TRBJ2-7; 8 nucleotides agree with TRBD2. Trimming cost V 4 bases and J 6 bases; bases outside gene matches: 14. Germline V lookup: CDR1 MDHEN, CDR2 SYDVKM. This CDR3 has 16 residues. CDR3 protein: CASSSTGAGDLREQYF. CDR3 nucleotide sequence: TGTGCCAGCAGTTCAACGGGAGCGGGAGACCTCCGCGAGCAGTACTTC.

This rearrangement joins TRBV7-2 to TRBJ2-1; D may be TRBD1 (6 bases). V was trimmed by 4 bases and J by 4 bases, leaving 11 bases between them. Germline V gene sequence: CDR1 SGHTA, CDR2 FQGNSA. The CDR3 length is 14 residues. The CDR3 sequence: CASSWDTLYNEQFF. CDR3 nucleotide sequence: TGTGCCAGCAGCTGGGACACGCTTTACAATGAGCAGTTCTTC.

The J gene is TRBJ1-5, the V gene TRBV30, with 11 bases aligning to TRBD1. The CDR3 is made up of 16 amino acids. The junction had 7 bases not matched to a gene; V was cut back by 0 bases and J by 6 bases. Germline V gene sequence: CDR1 GTSNPN, CDR2 SVGIG (reference sequence). Here the CDR3 reads CAWSVRDRGSGQPQHF. The CDR3 DNA is TGTGCCTGGAGTGTACGGGACAGGGGGTCGGGTCAGCCCCAGCATTTT.

This clone was recorded a few times. This chain connects TRBV15 to TRBJ1-1, with D hard to call. CDR3 size: 18 residues. With 1 base removed from V and 1 base from J, the gap between germline ends came to 19 bases. CDR1 is LNHNV, CDR2 YYDKDF, per germline (reference sequence). DNA of the CDR3: TGTGCCACCAGCAGAGTGTCGGCCAAGATTAACCCGAACACTGAAGCTTTCTTT. It translates to CATSRVSAKINPNTEAFF.

This chain connects TRBV4-1 to TRBJ2-7; the match to TRBD2 covers 8 bases. The V and J ends lost 3 bases and 0 bases, in that order; junction bases with no gene match: 13. Germline V gene lookup returns CDR1 MGHRA and CDR2 YSYEKL. This CDR3 is 18 amino acids long. This CDR3 is CASSQNLLAGRSSYEQYF. The DNA of the CDR3 is TGCGCCAGCAGCCAGAACCTCCTAGCGGGCCGAAGCTCCTACGAGCAGTACTTC.

The chain uses TRBV19 and TRBJ2-3; a weak D match, TRBD2 (5 bases). Germline CDR1 is LNHDA and CDR2 is SQIVND (reference sequence). This CDR3 has 16 amino acids. V was clipped by 3 bases and J by 5 bases, with 18 bases between them. CDR3 DNA sequence: TGTGCCAGTAGTATTTCTGGTCGGGATTGGGGAGATACGCAGTATTTT. Protein sequence: CASSISGRDWGDTQYF.

This chain links TRBV5-1 with TRBJ1-4; 7 bases align to TRBD1. The CDR3 contains 14 residues. Germline CDR1 and CDR2: SGHRS and YFSETQ. With 4 bases clipped from V and 4 bases from J, the junction kept 4 bases outside the gene matches. The chain's CDR3 is CASSPTGFNEKLFF. The CDR3 nucleotides are TGCGCCAGCAGCCCGACAGGGTTTAATGAAAAACTGTTTTTT.

In DNA, the CDR3 is TGTGCCAGCAGTTTCGGCGGGAGTCTAAATGAGCAGTTCTTC. Encoded protein: CASSFGGSLNEQFF. This chain joins TRBV28 and TRBJ2-1; 7 bases match TRBD2. After removal of 3 bases from V and 7 bases from J, the junction contained 6 bases not matched to a gene. Germline CDR1 MDHEN, CDR2 SYDVKM. The length of the CDR3 is 14 residues.

V gene TRBV6-5 combines with J gene TRBJ2-1; D might be TRBD1 or TRBD2, each matching 5 bases. The CDR3 is made up of 15 amino acids. V was cut by 7 bases and J by 0 bases, with 13 bases left in between. The V gene's germline CDR1 is MNHEY and CDR2 SVGAGI. CDR3 amino acids: CASKPGRSSYNEQFF. For the CDR3, the DNA is TGTGCCAGCAAGCCGGGACGGAGCTCCTACAATGAGCAGTTCTTC.

V gene TRBV6-5 combines with J gene TRBJ1-2, with D possibly matching TRBD1 (5 bases). Per germline, CDR1 MNHEY and CDR2 SVGAGI. This CDR3 is 14 amino acids long. Trimming pared 5 bases from V and 4 bases from J, leaving 14 bases between. The CDR3 bases are TGTGCCAGCAGTCGCGACAGAACCAGCTATGGCTACACCTTC. This sequence encodes CASSRDRTSYGYTF.

The chain combines TRBV12-3 or TRBV12-4 with TRBJ2-5, with TRBD2 identical over 8 bases. The CDR3 is 13 residues long. After removal of 5 bases from V and 9 bases from J, the junction contained 8 bases not matched to a gene. The CDR3 sequence is CASSRQRREAQYF. The CDR3 region has the DNA TGTGCCAGCAGTCGTCAGAGGCGGGAGGCCCAGTACTTC.